Listed here are 16 T cell receptor beta chains from one sample, sequenced in a study of cytomegalovirus exposure and HLA in healthy donors. PCR amplification relied on 60 Vbeta primers (plus 13 Jbeta primers). Assay used: immunoSEQ multiplex PCR; TCRdb lists only in-frame clones, some missing. The sample records over 150,000 clones, around 81% being singletons. The specimen sequenced was PBMCs. The receptors were sampled from a woman aged 40 to 50 in good health and CMV-seropositive.

The chain carries TRBV7-6 and TRBJ1-5, with D perhaps TRBD1 (6 bases). The V gene lost 4 bases and the J gene lost 3 bases, with 16 bases spanning the gap. From germline, CDR1 is SGHVS and CDR2 FNYEAQ. CDR3 length: 16 amino acids. The CDR3 sequence: CASSSSPGQFNQPQHF. CDR3 bases: TGTGCCAGCAGCTCATCCCCTGGACAGTTCAATCAGCCCCAGCATTTT.

The DNA of the CDR3 is TGTGCCATCCGGACAGGGGGGAACACCGGGGAGCTGTTTTTT. It is translated as CAIRTGGNTGELFF. The chain links TRBV28 to TRBJ2-2; 10 bases fit TRBD1. This CDR3 contains 14 residues. The V segment lost 10 bases and the J segment 1 base; nucleotides outside the gene matches: 3. Germline CDR1 and CDR2: MDHEN and SYDVKM.

The chain has TRBV11-2 and TRBJ2-2, with D hard to call. The germline gives CDR1 SGHAT, CDR2 FQNNGV. Between the trimmed V and J ends, which lost 4 bases and 6 bases, there was a span of 12 bases. This CDR3 spans 14 amino acids. The CDR3 sequence is CASSSQLGSGELFF. In DNA form, the CDR3 reads TGTGCCAGCAGCTCTCAGTTGGGCTCCGGGGAGCTGTTTTTT.

The chain is built from TRBV2 and TRBJ1-4; D ambiguous. Germline V gene sequence: CDR1 SNHLY, CDR2 FYNNEI. Trimming took 4 bases from V and 3 from J, leaving 9 bases between them. CDR3 size: 14 residues. CDR3 bases: TGTGCCAGCAGTGCCGTTACAGCTAATGAAAAACTGTTTTTT. This sequence encodes CASSAVTANEKLFF.

The chain links TRBV7-8 to TRBJ2-3, with 7 bases aligning to TRBD1. Losses at the gene ends were 5 bases for V and 4 bases for J; bases not matched to a gene: 18. Germline CDR1 reads SGHVS; CDR2 reads FQNEAQ. The CDR3 extends over 18 amino acids. Here the CDR3 reads CASSRGTGRGGDADTQYF. The CDR3 region has the DNA TGTGCCAGCAGCCGAGGAACCGGGCGAGGGGGCGACGCAGATACGCAGTATTTT.

V and J are TRBV19 and TRBJ2-5; TRBD2 agrees at 9 bases. CDR3 length: 17 amino acids. The V and J ends lost 5 bases and 3 bases, in that order; junction bases with no gene match: 13. The germline gives CDR1 LNHDA, CDR2 SQIVND (reference sequence). The CDR3, as DNA: TGTGCCAGTAGTCTTCCGACTAGCGGAATGTTCAAAGAGACCCAGTACTTC. It translates to CASSLPTSGMFKETQYF.

J is TRBJ2-7 and V is TRBV5-8; TRBD2 matches at 11 bases. This CDR3 region has 15 residues. V lost 0 bases, J lost 4 bases, and 3 bases stayed unmatched. The germline CDR1 and CDR2 sequences are SGHTS and YDEGEE. Here the CDR3 reads CASSLASGRTYEQYF. DNA of the CDR3: TGTGCCAGCAGCTTGGCTAGCGGGAGGACGTACGAGCAGTACTTC.

The rearrangement joins TRBV28 to TRBJ1-1; 10 bases match TRBD1. Germline V gene data show CDR1 as MDHEN and CDR2 as SYDVKM. The ends lost 2 bases at V and 3 bases at J; junction bases unmatched: 0. There are 14 residues in the CDR3. The CDR3 sequence is CASSLGQGDTEAFF. Here the CDR3 DNA reads TGTGCCAGCAGTTTAGGACAGGGGGACACTGAAGCTTTCTTT.

The V call is TRBV28, the J call TRBJ1-2; D gene unclear. Between the trimmed V and J ends, which lost 2 bases and 8 bases, there was a span of 12 bases. Germline V gene data show CDR1 as MDHEN and CDR2 as SYDVKM. The length of the CDR3 is 13 residues. The CDR3 DNA follows: TGTGCCAGCAGTTTAGAGATCCGCTGGGGCTACACCTTC. It yields the protein CASSLEIRWGYTF.

V and J are TRBV11-3 and TRBJ2-5; TRBD2 matches 10 bases. Germline CDR1 is SGHNT and CDR2 is YENEEA. The CDR3 contains 16 residues. V shed 4 bases and J 0 bases; nucleotides not matched to a gene: 5. CDR3 nucleotides: TGTGCCAGCAGCTCCGCGGGACTAGCGAACCAAGAGACCCAGTACTTC. It specifies CASSSAGLANQETQYF. Full variable domain (missing parts from reference TRBV11-3 and TRBJ2-5): EAGVVQSPRYKIIEKKQPVAFWCNPISGHNTLYWYLQNLGQGPELLIRYENEEAVDDSQLPKDRFSAERLKGVDSTLKIQPAELGDSAVYLCASSSAGLANQETQYFGPGTRLLVL.

The J gene is TRBJ2-5, the V gene TRBV28, with 13 bases aligning to TRBD2. Germline V gene lookup returns CDR1 MDHEN and CDR2 SYDVKM. The length of the CDR3 is 15 residues. V was clipped by 5 bases and J by 6 bases; unmatched bases: 6. The CDR3 nucleotides read TGTGCCAGCAGTCGGACTAGCGGGAGCTTAAAGACCCAGTACTTC. This translates into CASSRTSGSLKTQYF. The full variable domain, in which reference TRBV28 and TRBJ2-5 provide the parts outside the CDR3, is DVKVTQSSRYLVKRTGEKVFLECVQDMDHENMFWYRQDPGLGLRLIYFSYDVKMKEKGDIPEGYSVSREKKERFSLILESASTNQTSMYLCASSRTSGSLKTQYFGPGTRLLVL.

The chain has TRBV6-5 and TRBJ1-5; D is uncertain. The germline V and J ends were trimmed by 6 bases and 3 bases, with 12 bases remaining between them. Per the germline V gene, CDR1 is MNHEY and CDR2 is SVGAGI. This CDR3 spans 14 amino acids. The CDR3 region is CASSTASLNQPQHF. The CDR3 DNA is TGTGCCAGCAGCACCGCCAGTCTCAATCAGCCCCAGCATTTT.

The chain recombines TRBV10-1 with TRBJ2-2, with D perhaps matching TRBD1 (5 bases). V was cut by 3 bases and J by 4 bases, with 9 bases left in between. The CDR3 has 14 residues. Germline CDR1 is WNHNN and CDR2 is SYGVQD (reference sequence). The DNA for the CDR3 is TGCGCCAGCAGTGACAGGGCGAGCACCGGGGAGCTGTTTTTT. Residues: CASSDRASTGELFF.

This clone turned up a few times. This chain uses TRBV5-4 with TRBJ2-3; D is perhaps TRBD1 (5 bases). In germline, CDR1 is SGHNT, CDR2 YYREEE (reference sequence). V shed 4 bases and J shed 2 bases, with 11 bases lying between them. This CDR3 contains 14 residues. CDR3 in amino acids: CASSRTSNTDTQYF. CDR3 bases: TGTGCCAGCAGCCGGACAAGTAACACAGATACGCAGTATTTT.

In its sample, this clone was seen a few times. This chain joins TRBV28 and TRBJ2-1; 13 bases line up with TRBD2. The CDR3 loop spans 14 amino acids. The germline V gene encodes CDR1 MDHEN and CDR2 SYDVKM. With V trimmed by 5 bases and J by 15 bases, 10 bases remained unmatched. The DNA of the CDR3 is TGTGCCAGCAGTATACTAGCGGGAGGGCCGGTACCGTTCTTC. It translates to CASSILAGGPVPFF.

The chain combines TRBV29-1 with TRBJ2-3; 9 positions agree with TRBD2. Trimming at V came to 5 bases and at J to 0 bases, leaving 3 bases not matched to a gene. The CDR3 contains 14 residues. Germline V lookup: CDR1 SQVTM, CDR2 ANQGSEA. The CDR3 spells CSVRAGGSTDTQYF. DNA for the CDR3: TGCAGCGTTCGGGCGGGAGGGAGCACAGATACGCAGTATTTT.